This TCR beta chain was found in a study of blood T cell repertoires in COVID-19 (dated by TCRdb to 2018 to 2020). About the investigation overall: The collaborator samples originated in the United States, Italy and Spain and spanned the acute and convalescent phases of COVID-19. The material from the prospective study consisted of cDNA or gDNA derived from T cells, B-cell-depleted T cells, or PBMCs. Subjects who had been exposed to COVID-19, were actively infected with it, or had recovered from it provided the deeply sampled blood TCRbeta repertoires that made up the dataset. The repertoires were released in a freely available public database meant as a resource for research on the immune response to SARS-CoV-2. Samples came from the ongoing ImmuneRACE study (first 160 participants) plus 1,254 subjects from 6 global collaborators. A de-identified subject ID, COVID-19 status, age in years and sex were almost always included in the sample metadata. Where HLA class I and class II types were available, the types were taken from metadata supplied by the sample provider, not from assay-based typing.

In the prospective study, participants were about 18 to 95 years old, resided in about two dozen geographic areas of the United States, and were enrolled through a virtual design. To assign participants to cohorts, the prospective study relied on clinical history that participants themselves reported in a screening survey and a study questionnaire. Recovered participants in ImmuneRACE Cohort 3 were defined by two consecutive negative NP/OP PCR tests, clearance by a healthcare professional, or resolution of symptoms. Mobile phlebotomists in the prospective study collected whole blood, serum and a nasopharyngeal or oropharyngeal swab from every participant. Over a roughly 2-month period, participants in the prospective study had the option of providing additional blood draws and questionnaires. Before DNA extraction, prospective study blood samples were shipped either frozen or at room temperature.

The germline V and J ends show losses of 3 bases and 2 bases respectively, and no gene match explains 3 bases of the junction. Per the germline V gene (reference sequence), SEHNR is the CDR1 and FQNEAQ is the CDR2. Counted from cysteine to phenylalanine, this CDR3 has 16 amino acids. Only the CDR3 part of the read is kept: 48 bases, read in frame from the first base. On this clone: What this receptor recognizes is not known. Base quality data are lacking; no much larger clone is found one base away.

Study-wide findings and limitations: The quantity of clinical and demographic metadata differed by source and by participant and was supplied without curation.

TCRbeta CDR3 regions were amplified from genomic DNA using the immunoSEQ Assay, a bias-controlled multiplex PCR. Regarding the original processing steps: Nucleated cell counts per sample were estimated from amplification of reference gene primers within the assay. Sequence reads were collapsed and filtered to measure the absolute abundance of every unique TCRbeta CDR3 rearrangement. For each sample, productive Simpson clonality was calculated by taking the square root of Simpson's diversity index across productive rearrangements. TCRdb holds this immuneACCESS table with in-frame rearrangements only. Some clones are missing; in checked studies, unresolved V genes explain under half, and the rest has no known cause. D and trimming come from the DNA, and the V and J calls and clone size come from that table. In all, the sample holds about 220,000 clones, and about 88% of those were seen once. The ten top clones hold roughly 2.7% of the sample.

The chain was built from TRBV7-9 and TRBJ1-6, and TRBD1 matches 8 of the central bases. The sequencing input was PBMCs or T cells enriched from blood (not recorded which). The receptor was isolated from a young woman who had recovered from COVID-19. Here is the DNA: TGTGCCAGCAGCTTGGTGACAGGGGCCTATAATTCACCCCTCCACTTT. It translates to CASSLVTGAYNSPLHF.